These 17 T cell receptor beta chains originate from one sample sequenced in a study of blood T cell repertoires in COVID-19. Measured with immunoSEQ multiplex PCR; TCRdb has only the in-frame clones, and not every one. The repertoire holds around 150,000 clones, with approximately 87% as singletons. Specimen: PBMCs or T cells enriched from blood (not recorded which). Every receptor here comes from a woman in her fifties or sixties who had recovered from COVID-19.

This chain connects TRBV7-3 to TRBJ2-3; 10 bases line up with TRBD2. The CDR3 is 20 residues long. Germline-derived CDR1 and CDR2 are SGHTA and FQGTGA. With V trimmed by 6 bases and J by 1 base, 19 bases remained unmatched. The CDR3 here is CASSKRPSGGASGGTDTQYF. Written as DNA, the CDR3 is TGTGCCAGCAGTAAGAGGCCTAGCGGGGGCGCCTCGGGGGGCACAGATACGCAGTATTTT.

The chain has TRBV9 and TRBJ1-1; no firm D call. Per the germline V gene, CDR1 is SGDLS and CDR2 is YYNGEE. Trimming cost V 1 base and J 3 bases, with 13 bases left between them. The CDR3 is made up of 15 amino acids. This chain's CDR3 is CASSVSGIGYTEAFF. Here the CDR3 DNA reads TGTGCCAGCAGCGTATCGGGGATTGGGTACACTGAAGCTTTCTTT. The full variable domain, its missing parts supplied by reference TRBV9 and TRBJ1-1, is DSGVTQTPKHLITATGQRVTLRCSPRSGDLSVYWYQQSLDQGLQFLIQYYNGEERAKGNILERFSAQQFPDLHSELNLSSLELGDSALYFCASSVSGIGYTEAFFGQGTRLTVV.

The chain combines TRBV7-2 with TRBJ2-3; no clear D gene. This CDR3 has 16 residues. The V gene's germline CDR1 is SGHTA and CDR2 FQGNSA. V lost 0 bases and J 6 bases, leaving 16 bases between the germline ends. CDR3 nucleotides: TGTGCCAGCAGCTTAGCGCCTGCTACCTCCCCCGATACGCAGTATTTT. Its protein is CASSLAPATSPDTQYF.

J is TRBJ1-1 and V is TRBV27; 10 bases fit TRBD1. This CDR3 contains 16 residues. Looked up from germline, CDR1 is MNHEY and CDR2 is SMNVEV (reference sequence). V gave up 5 bases and J gave up 0 bases; unmatched junction bases: 6. The CDR3 spells CASSHMGQGLNTEAFF. The CDR3 nucleotides are TGTGCCAGCAGTCACATGGGACAGGGGTTGAACACTGAAGCTTTCTTT.

The chain joins TRBV19 to TRBJ1-4; 7 nucleotides match TRBD1. The CDR3 loop spans 14 amino acids. With 7 bases clipped from V and 2 bases from J, the junction kept 4 bases outside the gene matches. CDR1 is LNHDA and CDR2 is SQIVND in the germline V gene (reference sequence). CDR3 nucleotide sequence: TGTGCCAGTACGGTGACAGGGACTAATGAAAAACTGTTTTTT. It specifies CASTVTGTNEKLFF. The full variable domain, rest sourced from reference TRBV19 and TRBJ1-4, is DGGITQSPKYLFRKEGQNVTLSCEQNLNHDAMYWYRQDPGQGLRLIYYSQIVNDFQKGDIAEGYSVSREKKESFPLTVTSAQKNPTAFYLCASTVTGTNEKLFFGSGTQLSVL.

This sequence joins TRBV19 and TRBJ1-2; a possible D gene is TRBD1 (5 bases). The germline V and J ends were trimmed by 4 bases and 2 bases, with 8 bases remaining between them. This CDR3 spans 13 amino acids. Germline lookup yields CDR1 LNHDA and CDR2 SQIVND (reference sequence). DNA for the CDR3: TGTGCCAGTAGTACAGACAGAAACTATGGCTACACCTTC. Its protein is CASSTDRNYGYTF.

V is TRBV4-2 and J is TRBJ2-4; 11 bases fit TRBD2. CDR1 and CDR2 from the germline V gene are LGHNA and YNFKEQ. The V segment lost 2 bases and the J segment 4 bases; nucleotides outside the gene matches: 7. The CDR3 has 17 residues. The CDR3 loop reads CASSQKLTSGEKNIQYF. DNA for the CDR3: TGTGCCAGCAGCCAAAAACTGACTAGCGGGGAGAAAAACATTCAGTACTTC.

Concerning this clone itself: Distinct nucleotide sequences in the sample also encode this CDR3. J is TRBJ2-7 and V is TRBV6-2 or TRBV6-3, with 10 positions matching TRBD2. Per the germline V gene, CDR1 is MNHEY and CDR2 is SVGEGT. V was pared by 4 bases and J by 0 bases, with 3 bases of the junction left unmatched. The CDR3 spans 15 residues. As DNA, the CDR3 is TGTGCCAGCAGTTCAGCGGGGGGGGGCTCCTACGAGCAGTACTTC. It specifies CASSSAGGGSYEQYF.

The rearrangement joins TRBV18 to TRBJ1-1, with D possibly TRBD1 on 6 matching bases. The CDR3 is 12 amino acids. Germline values: CDR1 KGHSH, CDR2 LQKENI. Trimming removed 2 bases at V and 8 bases at J, with 9 bases between. CDR3 in DNA: TGTGCCAGCTCACCAAGGGGGAGAGAAGCTTTCTTT. Amino acid sequence: CASSPRGREAFF.

The chain links TRBV19 to TRBJ1-1; a weak D match, TRBD1 (5 bases). This CDR3 contains 13 residues. Germline V CDR1 and CDR2: LNHDA, SQIVND (reference sequence). Trimming left V 6 bases short and J 6 bases short, with 14 bases between. In DNA, the CDR3 is TGTGCCAGTAGCAAGGGCAGGGCGGCTGAAGCTTTCTTT. It translates to CASSKGRAAEAFF.

V is TRBV6-5 and J is TRBJ1-6, with a weak D call TRBD1 (6 bases). The V end lost 5 bases, the J end lost 7 bases, and 12 bases lay between the germline ends. The germline gives CDR1 MNHEY, CDR2 SVGAGI. The CDR3 has 14 residues. The CDR3 DNA reads TGTGCCAGCAGTAACAGGGAACAAAATTCACCCCTCCACTTT. Amino acids: CASSNREQNSPLHF.

This clone was counted only a few times. V is TRBV6-1 and J is TRBJ1-3; TRBD1 matches 8 bases. There are 16 residues in the CDR3. V trimming: 2 bases; J trimming: 0 bases; junction bases outside the gene matches: 3. Germline-derived CDR1 and CDR2 are MNHNS and SASEGT. CDR3 bases: TGTGCCAGCAGTGAACCCGGGACAGGCTCTGGAAACACCATATATTTT. This translates into CASSEPGTGSGNTIYF.

This sequence joins TRBV11-3 and TRBJ2-3; 7 bases match TRBD1. The CDR3 is 17 residues long. Germline V gene data show CDR1 as SGHNT and CDR2 as YENEEA. V lost 0 bases and J lost 1; bases outside the gene matches: 7. The CDR3 loop is CASSLESGTAGTDTQYF. CDR3 DNA: TGTGCCAGCAGCTTAGAGTCCGGGACAGCGGGCACAGATACGCAGTATTTT. The full variable domain, its missing parts supplied by reference TRBV11-3 and TRBJ2-3, is EAGVVQSPRYKIIEKKQPVAFWCNPISGHNTLYWYLQNLGQGPELLIRYENEEAVDDSQLPKDRFSAERLKGVDSTLKIQPAELGDSAVYLCASSLESGTAGTDTQYFGPGTRLTVL.

In DNA form, the CDR3 reads TGTGCCTGGAGTCCAGGGCTTGAGACCCAGTACTTC. This sequence encodes CAWSPGLETQYF. The J gene is TRBJ2-5, the V gene TRBV30, with D maybe TRBD1 (5 bases). Germline V lookup: CDR1 GTSNPN, CDR2 SVGIG (reference sequence). Deletions cut 2 bases from V and 5 bases from J, with 9 bases between. The CDR3 totals 12 residues.

The rearrangement links TRBV4-2 to TRBJ2-5; 16 bases are shared with TRBD2. Germline V CDR1 and CDR2: LGHNA, YNFKEQ. The V gene end was trimmed by 4 bases and the J gene end by 1 base; junction bases not matched to a gene: 3. This CDR3 region has 17 residues. CDR3 residues: CASSLGTSGGAQETQYF. In DNA, the CDR3 is TGTGCCAGCAGCCTCGGGACTAGCGGGGGGGCCCAAGAGACCCAGTACTTC.

V usage is TRBV4-3 and J usage is TRBJ2-3; the D gene is possibly TRBD2 (6 bases). Trimming pared 4 bases from V and 6 bases from J, leaving 11 bases between. This CDR3 is 13 amino acids long. Germline lookup yields CDR1 LGHNA and CDR2 YSLEER. In DNA form, the CDR3 reads TGCGCCAGCAGCCTGGACCGGGGGGATACGCAGTATTTT. Its translation is CASSLDRGDTQYF.

The genes are TRBV6-2 or TRBV6-3 and TRBJ2-6, with TRBD1 matching 8 bases. Germline assignment: CDR1 MNHEY and CDR2 SVGEGT. V dropped 2 bases and J dropped 0; count of bases not matched to a gene: 9. The CDR3 has 19 amino acids. CDR3 DNA sequence: TGTGCCAGCAGTTACAGGTCGGACAGGGCGAGCTCTGGGGCCAACGTCCTGACTTTC. Translation gives CASSYRSDRASSGANVLTF.